These 5 T cell receptor beta chains came from one sample sequenced in a study of blood T cell repertoires in COVID-19. Some clones are missing from TCRdb's copy, which holds only in-frame ones; the method was immunoSEQ multiplex PCR. The sample includes fewer than 300,000 clones, about four fifths of them seen just once. What was sequenced was peripheral blood. These receptors came from a woman aged 18-30 years with acute or convalescent COVID-19.

A remark on this clone: Additional DNA sequences in this sample encode the identical CDR3. The chain links TRBV4-3 to TRBJ1-3; D gene unclear. Trimming cost V 0 bases and J 0 bases, with 6 bases left between them. The CDR3 totals 15 residues. Germline CDR1 and CDR2: LGHNA and YSLEER. The CDR3 spells CASSQDRVSGNTIYF. DNA for the CDR3: TGCGCCAGCAGCCAAGACCGGGTCTCTGGAAACACCATATATTTT.

The chain combines TRBV19 with TRBJ2-7, with 9 bases fitting TRBD2. Germline V CDR1 and CDR2: LNHDA, SQIVND (reference sequence). This CDR3 comprises 15 residues. With 3 bases clipped from V and 4 bases from J, the junction kept 7 bases outside the gene matches. The CDR3, as DNA: TGTGCCAGTAGTATTCAGCTAGCGGGACCGTACGAGCAGTACTTC. This gives the protein CASSIQLAGPYEQYF.

The rearrangement uses TRBV28 and TRBJ2-7; tentative D call: TRBD2 (5 bases). In germline, CDR1 is MDHEN, CDR2 SYDVKM. CDR3 length: 15 amino acids. Trimming pared 2 bases from V and 4 bases from J, leaving 15 bases between. The CDR3 bases are TGTGCCAGCAGTTTAGTCGCAGAGGGTTTTTACGAGCAGTACTTC. The encoded protein is CASSLVAEGFYEQYF. The variable domain in full, completed from reference TRBV28 and TRBJ2-7, reads DVKVTQSSRYLVKRTGEKVFLECVQDMDHENMFWYRQDPGLGLRLIYFSYDVKMKEKGDIPEGYSVSREKKERFSLILESASTNQTSMYLCASSLVAEGFYEQYFGPGTRLTVT.

This clone was counted only a few times. The chain carries TRBV3-1 (or the pseudogene TRBV3-2) and TRBJ2-7; D gene unclear. The V end lost 2 bases, the J end lost 2 bases, and 7 bases lay between the germline ends. Germline-derived CDR1 and CDR2 are LGHDT and YNNKEL (reference sequence). This CDR3 region has 13 residues. As DNA, the CDR3 is TGTGCCAGCAGCCAAAACTCCGCCTACGAGCAGTACTTC. Its protein is CASSQNSAYEQYF.

This clone was counted a single time. The chain links TRBV6-5 to TRBJ1-1; no reliable D call. The CDR3 has 15 amino acids. The V and J ends lost 2 bases and 7 bases respectively, with 17 bases between them. The germline V gene has CDR1 MNHEY and CDR2 SVGAGI. The CDR3, as DNA: TGTGCCAGCAGTTACGTTTTCCGCGGAATAGGTGAAGCTTTCTTT. The encoded protein is CASSYVFRGIGEAFF.